Sequencing of this T cell receptor (beta chain) was carried out in a study of shared clonotypes between healthy human individuals. Study-wide results and limits: Naive CD4 clonotype sharing across a handful of donors was around 5%. Non-shared clonotypes were found to have lower generation probabilities than the clonotypes that were shared by all four of the sorted-subset donors.

Germline loops: CDR1 SQVTM, CDR2 ANQGSEA. V was clipped by 1 base and J by 4 bases; unmatched bases: 7. The CDR3 spans 15 residues. Authors' processing steps: Filtering differed, since immunoSEQ gave only junction sequences and no quality scores. Repertoires were generated with immunoSEQ multiplex PCR, while TCRdb's copy carries only in-frame clones and drops some. D and trimming come from the DNA, and the V and J calls and clone size come from that table. The profile covers 950,000 to 1,300,000 clones, with about 80% appearing a single time and approximately 1.5% taken by the ten largest. The study enrolled healthy HIV-negative adults without recent acute infections or vaccinations as donors. As concerns this clone: Its antigen is unidentified.

The V and J genes are TRBV29-1 and TRBJ2-3; 8 bases agree with TRBD2. The sequence came from a man in his late teens or twenties in good health. Sequencing was performed on memory CD4+ T cells sorted from blood. As to subset: CD45RA-negative fraction. The CDR3 region is CSVEGGSGRADTQYF. The CDR3 DNA reads TGCAGCGTTGAAGGGGGAAGCGGGAGAGCAGATACGCAGTATTTT.